These 10 T cell receptor beta chains originate from one sample sequenced in a study of blood T cell repertoires in COVID-19. The method was immunoSEQ multiplex PCR; TCRdb's version includes in-frame clones alone and lacks a portion of them. The sample contains over 250,000 clones, 88% of which appear only once. Sequencing input: peripheral blood. These receptors came from a woman aged 30 to 39 with acute or convalescent COVID-19.

The rearrangement links TRBV10-3 to TRBJ2-3, with D possibly matching TRBD2 (6 bases). This CDR3 has 17 amino acids. V was cut by 2 bases and J by 0 bases, with 15 bases left in between. Germline CDR1 reads ENHRY; CDR2 reads SYGVKD. CDR3 nucleotides: TGTGCCATCAGTGAGCCGGGCGCGGGGCGCAGCACAGATACGCAGTATTTT. As protein: CAISEPGAGRSTDTQYF.

The J gene is TRBJ2-2, the V gene TRBV30, with TRBD1 identical over 7 bases. Germline-derived CDR1 and CDR2 are GTSNPN and SVGIG (reference sequence). CDR3 length: 18 residues. The V and J ends lost 7 bases and 5 bases, in that order; junction bases with no gene match: 22. The CDR3: CASSGGQGVKSGTGELFF. The CDR3 DNA is TGTGCCTCCTCCGGAGGTCAGGGGGTTAAATCGGGAACCGGGGAGCTGTTTTTT.

The chain is built from TRBV6-2 or TRBV6-3 and TRBJ2-7; TRBD2 aligns across 8 bases. Germline V gene sequence: CDR1 MNHEY, CDR2 SVGEGT. This CDR3 comprises 15 residues. J was trimmed by 2 bases and V by 2 bases; bases with no gene match: 5. Here the CDR3 reads CASSYVGSGTYEQYF. The DNA of the CDR3 is TGTGCCAGCAGTTACGTAGGTAGCGGGACCTACGAGCAGTACTTC.

This chain connects TRBV27 to TRBJ1-6; 9 bases fit TRBD1. Looked up from germline, CDR1 is MNHEY and CDR2 is SMNVEV (reference sequence). The J segment lost 4 bases and the V segment lost 1 base, leaving 8 bases of the junction unmatched. The CDR3 consists of 18 residues. The CDR3 is CASSLLSDRGVYNSPLHF. The CDR3 nucleotides read TGTGCCAGCAGTTTATTGAGCGACAGGGGGGTTTATAATTCACCCCTCCACTTT.

This chain links TRBV30 with TRBJ2-2; weak D call: TRBD2 (6 bases). Between the trimmed V and J ends, which lost 5 bases and 4 bases, there was a span of 11 bases. CDR1 is GTSNPN and CDR2 is SVGIG in the germline V gene (reference sequence). There are 13 residues in the CDR3. CDR3 residues: CAWVADFTGELFF. In DNA, the CDR3 is TGTGCCTGGGTAGCGGACTTCACCGGGGAGCTGTTTTTT.

This chain joins TRBV4-3 and TRBJ2-4, with TRBD2 matching 11 bases. Germline V gene lookup returns CDR1 LGHNA and CDR2 YSLEER. This CDR3 spans 17 amino acids. The J segment lost 0 bases and the V segment lost 3 bases, leaving 4 bases of the junction unmatched. Here the CDR3 DNA reads TGCGCCAGCAGCCAGGGGGGACTAGCGGTAGCCAAAAACATTCAGTACTTC. This codes for CASSQGGLAVAKNIQYF.

V and J are TRBV5-1 and TRBJ1-6, with a possible D match to TRBD1 (6 bases). The ends were cut back, 3 bases at V and 9 bases at J, with 13 bases in the middle. The germline V gene has CDR1 SGHRS and CDR2 YFSETQ. CDR3 length: 14 residues. CDR3 residues: CASSSPDRVSPLHF. CDR3 bases: TGCGCCAGCAGCTCTCCGGACAGAGTTTCACCCCTCCACTTT.

The J gene is TRBJ2-7, the V gene TRBV27, with D possibly being TRBD1 (6 bases). The germline gives CDR1 MNHEY, CDR2 SMNVEV (reference sequence). There are 13 residues in the CDR3. V was cut by 5 bases and J by 5 bases, with 13 bases left in between. The CDR3 reads CASSTRQVHEQYF. CDR3 bases: TGTGCCAGCAGTACGAGACAGGTCCACGAGCAGTACTTC.

The rearrangement links TRBV5-4 to TRBJ2-1; no reliable D call. V lost 4 bases to trimming and J lost 0 bases, with 8 bases between them. The CDR3 runs to 14 residues. Looked up from germline, CDR1 is SGHNT and CDR2 is YYREEE (reference sequence). The CDR3 here is CASSPRSSYNEQFF. CDR3 DNA sequence: TGTGCCAGCAGCCCAAGGAGCTCCTACAATGAGCAGTTCTTC.

The chain uses TRBV7-9 and TRBJ1-5, with D possibly being TRBD1 (5 bases). V lost 5 bases and J lost 7, with 15 bases in between. The CDR3 is made up of 14 amino acids. The germline gives CDR1 SEHNR, CDR2 FQNEAQ (reference sequence). CDR3 bases: TGTGCCAGCAGCCATCAGGGTATTGGGCAGCCCCAGCATTTT. As protein: CASSHQGIGQPQHF.